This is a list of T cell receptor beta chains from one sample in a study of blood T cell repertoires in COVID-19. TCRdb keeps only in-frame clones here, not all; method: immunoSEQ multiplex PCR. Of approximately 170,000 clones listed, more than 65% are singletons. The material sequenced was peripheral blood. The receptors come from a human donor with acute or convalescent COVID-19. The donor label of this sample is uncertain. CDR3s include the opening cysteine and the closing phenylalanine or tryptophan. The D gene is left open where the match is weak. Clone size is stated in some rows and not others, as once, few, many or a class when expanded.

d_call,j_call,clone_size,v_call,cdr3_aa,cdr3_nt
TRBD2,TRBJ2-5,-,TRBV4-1,CASSQPLSGGKETQYF,TGCGCCAGCAGCCAACCACTTAGCGGGGGAAAAGAGACCCAGTACTTC
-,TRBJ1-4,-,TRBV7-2,CASSTPGSEKLFF,TGTGCCAGCAGCACCCCCGGGAGCGAAAAACTGTTTTTT
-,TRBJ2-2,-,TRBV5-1,CASSLVTGAYTGELFF,TGCGCCAGCAGCTTGGTGACAGGCGCGTACACCGGGGAGCTGTTTTTT
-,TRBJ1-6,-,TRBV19,CASSRQTSETYNSPLHF,TGTGCCAGTAGTAGGCAGACCTCGGAGACCTATAATTCACCCCTCCACTTT
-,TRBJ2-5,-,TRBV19,CASSIDPRETQYF,TGTGCCAGTAGTATAGATCCTAGGGAGACCCAGTACTTC
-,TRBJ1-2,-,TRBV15,CATSRSGGGRWDGYTF,TGTGCCACCAGCAGAAGCGGGGGGGGCAGATGGGATGGCTACACCTTC
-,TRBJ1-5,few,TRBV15,CATSRESAGVSNQPQHF,TGTGCCACCAGCAGAGAAAGTGCAGGGGTTAGCAATCAGCCCCAGCATTTT
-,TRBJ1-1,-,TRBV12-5,CASGTQVMNTEAFF,TGTGCTAGTGGTACCCAGGTCATGAACACTGAAGCTTTCTTT
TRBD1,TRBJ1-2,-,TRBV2,CASSGSPGQGPYTF,TGTGCCAGCAGCGGATCTCCGGGACAGGGTCCCTACACCTTC
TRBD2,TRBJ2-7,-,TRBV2,CASSETGLAGVEQYF,TGTGCCAGCAGTGAAACAGGACTAGCGGGGGTTGAGCAGTACTTC
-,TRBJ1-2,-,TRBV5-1,CASSLDPGEGYTF,TGCGCCAGCAGCTTGGATCCGGGGGAAGGCTACACCTTC
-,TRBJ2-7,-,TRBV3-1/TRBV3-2,CASSQEWSQQYF,TGTGCCAGCAGCCAAGAATGGAGCCAGCAGTACTTC
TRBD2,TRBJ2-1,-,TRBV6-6,CASRDSSGRDNEQFF,TGTGCCAGCAGGGACTCTAGCGGGAGGGACAATGAGCAGTTCTTC
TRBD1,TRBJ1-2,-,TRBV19,CASSSPGQGLSYGYTF,TGTGCCAGTAGTAGCCCGGGACAGGGTCTTTCCTATGGCTACACCTTC
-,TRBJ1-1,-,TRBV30,CAWTDKNTEAFF,TGTGCCTGGACAGACAAGAACACTGAAGCTTTCTTT
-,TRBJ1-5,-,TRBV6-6,CASSSQGNQPQHF,TGTGCCAGCAGTTCTCAGGGTAATCAGCCCCAGCATTTT
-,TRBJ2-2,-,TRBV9,CASSAGPRAGTGELFF,TGTGCCAGCAGCGCCGGGCCCAGGGCTGGCACCGGGGAGCTGTTTTTT
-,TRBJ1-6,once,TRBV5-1,CASSLGQADSPLHF,TGCGCCAGCAGCTTGGGACAGGCCGATTCACCCCTCCACTTT
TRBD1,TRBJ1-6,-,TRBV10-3,CASSLEGTANSPLHF,TGTGCCTCCTCCCTAGAGGGGACAGCCAATTCACCCCTCCACTTT
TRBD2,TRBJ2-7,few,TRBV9,CASSVGLAGAYEQYF,TGTGCCAGCAGCGTAGGACTAGCGGGAGCCTACGAGCAGTACTTC
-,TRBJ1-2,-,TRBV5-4,CASSPGQPFAYNYGYTF,TGTGCCAGCAGCCCGGGACAACCTTTCGCATATAACTATGGCTACACCTTC
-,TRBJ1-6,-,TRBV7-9,CASSLANSDNSPLHF,TGTGCCAGCAGCTTAGCGAACAGTGATAATTCACCCCTCCACTTT
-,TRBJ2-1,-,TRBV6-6,CASRGSGELSYNEQFF,TGTGCCAGCCGCGGTTCCGGGGAGCTCTCCTACAATGAGCAGTTCTTC
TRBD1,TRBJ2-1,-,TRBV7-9,CASSSRQGSQAEQFF,TGTGCCAGCAGCTCCAGACAGGGTTCACAAGCTGAGCAGTTCTTC
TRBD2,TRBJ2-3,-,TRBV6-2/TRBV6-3,CASSDGGRGGTDTQYF,TGTGCCAGCAGTGACGGGGGGAGGGGTGGCACAGATACGCAGTATTTT
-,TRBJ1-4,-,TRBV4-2,CASSQAGIGEKLFF,TGTGCCAGCAGCCAGGCAGGGATAGGGGAAAAACTGTTTTTT
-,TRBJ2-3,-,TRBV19,CASSISTPADYWASTDTQYF,TGTGCCAGTAGTATATCCACACCTGCGGACTACTGGGCTAGCACAGATACGCAGTATTTT
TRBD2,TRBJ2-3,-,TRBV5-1,CASSRSLAGGSTDTQYF,TGCGCCAGCAGCCGGTCCCTAGCGGGGGGAAGCACAGATACGCAGTATTTT
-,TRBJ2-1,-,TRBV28,CASSLSGWSDEQFF,TGTGCCAGCAGTTTGTCAGGGTGGTCCGATGAGCAGTTCTTC
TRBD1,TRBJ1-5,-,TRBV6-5,CASSQLGQGSQPQHF,TGTGCCAGCAGTCAGCTGGGACAGGGTAGTCAGCCCCAGCATTTT
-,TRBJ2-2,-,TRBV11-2,CASSGDRNTGELFF,TGTGCCAGCAGTGGTGACAGGAACACCGGGGAGCTGTTTTTT
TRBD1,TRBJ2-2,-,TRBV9,CASSVGTGGDGGELFF,TGTGCCAGCAGCGTGGGGACAGGGGGCGACGGCGGGGAGCTGTTTTTT
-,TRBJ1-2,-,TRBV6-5,CASRLRGGHGYTF,TGTGCCAGCCGACTTCGGGGGGGGCATGGCTACACCTTC
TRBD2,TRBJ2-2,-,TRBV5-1,CASSLALAGGKTGELFF,TGCGCCAGCAGCTTGGCCCTGGCGGGGGGGAAGACCGGGGAGCTGTTTTTT
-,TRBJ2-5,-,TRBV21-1,CARPTSEGETQYF,TGTGCCAGGCCTACTAGCGAGGGAGAGACCCAGTACTTC
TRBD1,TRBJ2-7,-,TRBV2,CASSDDRAYEQYF,TGTGCCAGCAGTGACGACAGGGCCTACGAGCAGTACTTC
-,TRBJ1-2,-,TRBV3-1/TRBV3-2,CASSQQGYGYTF,TGTGCCAGCAGCCAACAGGGCTATGGCTACACCTTC
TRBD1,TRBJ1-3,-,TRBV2,CASSAGTGSSGNTIYF,TGTGCCAGCAGTGCCGGGACAGGGAGCTCTGGAAACACCATATATTTT
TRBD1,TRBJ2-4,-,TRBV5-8,CASSSGTGTTTFQYF,TGTGCCAGCAGCTCTGGGACAGGGACGACAACTTTTCAGTACTTC
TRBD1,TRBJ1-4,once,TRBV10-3,CAISERGQGEEKLFF,TGTGCCATCAGTGAGAGGGGACAGGGAGAGGAAAAACTGTTTTTT
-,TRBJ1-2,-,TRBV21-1,CASSPLDLGTFYTF,TGTGCCAGCAGCCCCCTCGATCTAGGAACATTCTACACCTTC
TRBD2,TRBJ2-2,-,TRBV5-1,CASSLGLATGELFF,TGCGCCAGCAGCTTGGGACTAGCCACCGGGGAGCTGTTTTTT
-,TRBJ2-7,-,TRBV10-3,CAISDHRGPNYEQYF,TGTGCCATCAGTGACCATAGGGGCCCGAACTACGAGCAGTACTTC
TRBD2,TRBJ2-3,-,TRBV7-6,CASSLGGLAGGADTQYF,TGTGCCAGCAGCTTAGGAGGACTAGCGGGAGGTGCAGATACGCAGTATTTT
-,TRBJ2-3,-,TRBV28,CASSPKQVSTDTQYF,TGTGCCAGCAGCCCAAAACAGGTCAGCACAGATACGCAGTATTTT
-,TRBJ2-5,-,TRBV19,CASSIGSGQETQYF,TGTGCCAGTAGTATTGGATCGGGGCAAGAGACCCAGTACTTC
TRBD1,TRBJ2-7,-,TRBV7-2,CASSLAGTGVYEQYF,TGTGCCAGCAGCTTAGCCGGGACAGGGGTCTACGAGCAGTACTTC
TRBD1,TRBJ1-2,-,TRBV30,CAWSVGQGEGYTF,TGTGCCTGGAGTGTCGGACAGGGGGAAGGCTACACCTTC
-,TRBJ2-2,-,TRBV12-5,CASGPVVRANTGELFF,TGTGCTAGTGGCCCCGTTGTCAGGGCGAACACCGGGGAGCTGTTTTTT
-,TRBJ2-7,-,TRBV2,CASSAGGVSSYEQYF,TGTGCCAGCAGCGCAGGAGGGGTTAGCTCCTACGAGCAGTACTTC
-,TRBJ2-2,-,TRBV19,CASSIDNSPTGELFF,TGTGCCAGTAGTATAGATAACAGCCCCACCGGGGAGCTGTTTTTT
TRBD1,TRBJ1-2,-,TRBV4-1,CASSPRQGNYGYTF,TGCGCCAGCAGCCCGAGACAGGGAAACTATGGCTACACCTTC
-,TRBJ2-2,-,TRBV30,CAWSVSRGLFF,TGTGCCTGGAGTGTCAGTCGGGGTCTGTTTTTT